Listed here are 21 T cell receptor beta chains from one sample, sequenced in a study of shared clonotypes between healthy human individuals. Repertoires were generated with immunoSEQ multiplex PCR, while TCRdb's copy carries only in-frame clones and drops some. This table holds roughly 1,800,000 clones, roughly 95% found once. The naive CD8 population came from CD45RO-negative cells selected for CCR7, without terminally differentiated effector memory CD45RA+ cells. The specimen sequenced was naive CD8+ T cells sorted from blood. These receptors came from a man younger than 35 in good health.

The chain employs TRBV11-2 and TRBJ2-7; D is possibly TRBD2 (5 bases). Germline V CDR1 and CDR2: SGHAT, FQNNGV. The V end lost 0 bases, the J end lost 2 bases, and 11 bases lay between the germline ends. The CDR3 runs to 15 residues. CDR3: CASSLDLALTYEQYF. The CDR3 nucleotides are TGTGCCAGCAGCTTAGATTTAGCGCTCACCTACGAGCAGTACTTC.

The CDR3 DNA reads as TGTGCCAGCATTCATAGGGTATCCTACGAGCAGTACTTC. Protein sequence: CASIHRVSYEQYF. The V gene is TRBV2, the J gene TRBJ2-7; no clear D. Trimming took off 7 bases at V and 1 base at J, with 11 bases between the two ends. Germline V CDR1 and CDR2: SNHLY, FYNNEI. The CDR3 covers 13 residues.

The rearrangement joins TRBV18 to TRBJ1-1; 8 positions agree with TRBD1. The CDR3 extends over 16 amino acids. V lost 3 bases, J lost 0 bases, and 6 bases stayed unmatched. CDR1 and CDR2 from the germline V gene are KGHSH and LQKENI. CDR3 protein: CASSPSGTGLNTEAFF. The CDR3 DNA is TGTGCCAGCTCACCCTCGGGGACAGGATTGAACACTGAAGCTTTCTTT.

The chain joins TRBV5-1 to TRBJ2-1, with D unresolved. V was pared by 4 bases and J by 0 bases, with 11 bases between. The CDR3 spans 15 residues. Germline assignment: CDR1 SGHRS and CDR2 YFSETQ. CDR3 in DNA: TGCGCCAGCAGCCAATGGTATAGCTCCTACAATGAGCAGTTCTTC. Translating it yields CASSQWYSSYNEQFF.

This clone has just one count. The chain is built from TRBV2 and TRBJ1-2; unclear D gene. CDR1 and CDR2 (germline): SNHLY, FYNNEI. The V end was cut by 8 bases, the J end by 5 bases, with 12 bases between. The CDR3 contains 12 residues. In DNA, the CDR3 is TGTGCCAGCCTGTCACAAGGATATGGCTACACCTTC. Translating it yields CASLSQGYGYTF.

The J gene is TRBJ2-2, the V gene TRBV6-5; D is possibly TRBD2 (6 bases). Germline V lookup: CDR1 MNHEY, CDR2 SVGAGI. V lost 8 bases, J lost 4 bases, and 14 bases lay in between. The CDR3 runs 14 residues. Here the CDR3 DNA reads TGTGCCAGCCGATGGAGGGGTACCACCGGGGAGCTGTTTTTT. It yields the protein CASRWRGTTGELFF.

The gene calls are TRBV29-1 and TRBJ2-7; perhaps TRBD1 as D (6 bases). V was shortened by 4 bases and J by 2 bases, with 12 bases between the two germline ends. Germline V lookup: CDR1 SQVTM, CDR2 ANQGSEA. This CDR3 is built from 13 residues. CDR3 DNA sequence: TGCAGCGTTGTCCCCGGGACAACCTACGAGCAGTACTTC. It yields the protein CSVVPGTTYEQYF.

The chain combines TRBV5-6 with TRBJ1-5; D is perhaps TRBD1 (6 bases). Per germline, CDR1 SGHDT and CDR2 YYEEEE. V was clipped by 3 bases and J by 4 bases, with 11 bases between them. There are 14 residues in the CDR3. CDR3 coding DNA: TGTGCCAGCAGCTCAGCACAGGGAAATCAGCCCCAGCATTTT. Its translation is CASSSAQGNQPQHF.

This clone was found once. The chain uses TRBV6-4 and TRBJ2-3; 9 bases line up with TRBD2. With V trimmed by 3 bases and J by 4 bases, 5 bases remained unmatched. In germline, CDR1 is MRHNA, CDR2 SNTAGT. The CDR3 is 15 amino acids. For the CDR3, the DNA is TGTGCCAGCAGTGATCTCGCGGGGGGGCCAGATACGCAGTATTTT. Protein product: CASSDLAGGPDTQYF.

The chain uses TRBV5-6 and TRBJ2-7; 8 nucleotides match TRBD1. CDR3 length: 14 residues. The V and J ends lost 2 bases and 7 bases, in that order; junction bases with no gene match: 8. Germline CDR1 reads SGHDT; CDR2 reads YYEEEE. CDR3 region: CASSFGQGAREQYF. As DNA, the CDR3 is TGTGCCAGCAGCTTCGGCCAGGGGGCTCGGGAGCAGTACTTC.

About this clone: The same CDR3 also results from other DNA sequences found in this sample. The gene calls are TRBV28 and TRBJ1-6; 7 bases are shared with TRBD1. The J segment lost 4 bases and the V segment lost 8 bases, leaving 2 bases of the junction unmatched. This CDR3 has 13 residues. Per the germline V gene, CDR1 is MDHEN and CDR2 is SYDVKM. CDR3 in DNA: TGTGCCAGCCGGGACAGTTATAATTCACCCCTCCACTTT. Translating it yields CASRDSYNSPLHF.

The chain links TRBV7-2 to TRBJ1-2; 11 bases map to TRBD1. V trimming: 7 bases; J trimming: 4 bases; junction bases outside the gene matches: 14. Per the germline V gene, CDR1 is SGHTA and CDR2 is FQGNSA. This CDR3 spans 17 amino acids. CDR3 nucleotides: TGTGCCAGCATCCCAACCCCCGGGACAGGGGGGATCTATGGCTACACCTTC. Translation gives CASIPTPGTGGIYGYTF.

The genes are TRBV15 and TRBJ2-1; a possible D gene is TRBD2 (6 bases). Trimming took off 5 bases at V and 2 bases at J, with 13 bases between the two ends. Per the germline V gene, CDR1 is LNHNV and CDR2 is YYDKDF (reference sequence). The CDR3 extends over 15 amino acids. The CDR3 reads CATSDRGGTYNEQFF. CDR3 bases: TGTGCCACCAGCGACCGGGGCGGGACCTACAATGAGCAGTTCTTC.

A single count supports this clone. The rearrangement joins TRBV27 to TRBJ1-5; 9 bases match TRBD1. After removal of 4 bases from V and 5 bases from J, the junction contained 12 bases not matched to a gene. Looked up from germline, CDR1 is MNHEY and CDR2 is SMNVEV (reference sequence). The CDR3 loop spans 17 amino acids. The CDR3, as DNA: TGTGCCAGCAGTTCACAGTACCCGGGACAGGGAGATCAGCCCCAGCATTTT. Residues: CASSSQYPGQGDQPQHF.

This clone was recorded only once. The chain has TRBV29-1 and TRBJ2-7; TRBD1 aligns across 7 bases. This CDR3 contains 13 residues. J gave up 2 bases and V 4 bases, and 5 bases lay outside the gene matches. CDR1 and CDR2 (germline): SQVTM, ANQGSEA. Written as DNA, the CDR3 is TGCAGCGTTGCAGTGGACAGGACCTACGAGCAGTACTTC. Amino acids: CSVAVDRTYEQYF.

V gene TRBV4-1 combines with J gene TRBJ2-3, with 7 bases lining up with TRBD2. V shed 2 bases, J shed 0 bases, and the junction held 2 bases outside the gene matches. Germline CDR1 is MGHRA and CDR2 is YSYEKL. CDR3 size: 15 residues. In DNA form, the CDR3 reads TGCGCCAGCAGCCAACCAGCGGGGAGCACAGATACGCAGTATTTT. Its translation: CASSQPAGSTDTQYF.

The chain is built from TRBV7-6 and TRBJ2-3; a weak D match, TRBD2 (5 bases). V was cut by 3 bases and J by 5 bases, with 9 bases left in between. This CDR3 spans 13 amino acids. Germline-derived CDR1 and CDR2 are SGHVS and FNYEAQ. The DNA for the CDR3 is TGTGCCAGCAGCTTGACCGGAGGAGATACGCAGTATTTT. It encodes CASSLTGGDTQYF.

The rearrangement joins TRBV5-1 to TRBJ2-5; possible D gene TRBD2, 6 bases. Trimming removed 4 bases from V and 1 base from J, with 14 bases in between. The CDR3 totals 15 residues. Germline V lookup: CDR1 SGHRS, CDR2 YFSETQ. CDR3 sequence reads: CASSTEGLSQETQYF. The CDR3 DNA reads TGCGCCAGCAGCACAGAGGGACTCTCCCAAGAGACCCAGTACTTC.

The chain has TRBV28 and TRBJ2-7; TRBD2 aligns across 9 bases. CDR1 and CDR2 (germline): MDHEN, SYDVKM. This CDR3 is 16 amino acids long. V was pared by 3 bases and J by 0 bases, with 6 bases of the junction left unmatched. The CDR3 here is CASSLVTSGPSYEQYF. As DNA, the CDR3 is TGTGCCAGCAGTTTGGTGACTAGCGGACCCTCCTACGAGCAGTACTTC.

This chain joins TRBV4-1 and TRBJ2-7; 9 nucleotides match TRBD1. Trimming took 3 bases from V and 3 from J; bases not matched to a gene: 3. Germline CDR1 reads MGHRA; CDR2 reads YSYEKL. The CDR3 sequence is 14 residues long. The CDR3 bases are TGCGCCAGCAGCCAGGGACAGGGTTACTACGAGCAGTACTTC. Amino acid sequence: CASSQGQGYYEQYF.

The rearrangement uses TRBV4-3 and TRBJ2-1, with D tentatively TRBD1 or TRBD2 (5 bases each). Trimming shortened V by 4 bases and J by 4 bases, and 14 bases separated the two germline ends. Germline V gene lookup returns CDR1 LGHNA and CDR2 YSLEER. The CDR3 has 15 amino acids. CDR3 nucleotides: TGCGCCAGCAGCCCCCAAGAGGGGCATTACAATGAGCAGTTCTTC. As protein: CASSPQEGHYNEQFF.